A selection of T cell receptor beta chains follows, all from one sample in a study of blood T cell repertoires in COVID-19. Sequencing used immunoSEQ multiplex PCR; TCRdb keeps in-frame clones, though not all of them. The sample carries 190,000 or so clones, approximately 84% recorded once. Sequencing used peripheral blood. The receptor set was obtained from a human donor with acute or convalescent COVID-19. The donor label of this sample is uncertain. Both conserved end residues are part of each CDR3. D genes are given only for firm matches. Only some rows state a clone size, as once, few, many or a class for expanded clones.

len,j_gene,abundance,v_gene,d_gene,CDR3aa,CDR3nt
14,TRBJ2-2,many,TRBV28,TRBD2,CASRAGVPTGELFF,TGTGCCAGCAGAGCGGGAGTCCCCACCGGGGAGCTGTTTTTT
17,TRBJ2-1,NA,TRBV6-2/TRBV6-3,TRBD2,CASSYSPPSGIYNEQFF,TGTGCCAGCAGTTACTCCCCCCCTAGCGGGATTTACAATGAGCAGTTCTTC
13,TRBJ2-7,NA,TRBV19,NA,CAVFRDNSYEQYF,TGTGCCGTCTTCCGGGACAACTCCTACGAGCAGTACTTC
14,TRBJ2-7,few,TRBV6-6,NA,CASSYGIRSGEQYF,TGTGCCAGCAGTTATGGGATAAGAAGCGGGGAGCAGTACTTC
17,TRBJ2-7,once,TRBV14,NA,CASSPEFGLPSSYEQYF,TGTGCCAGCAGCCCCGAGTTCGGACTCCCGAGCTCCTACGAGCAGTACTTC
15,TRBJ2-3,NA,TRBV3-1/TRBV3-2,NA,CASSYTRDTRDTQYF,TGTGCCAGCAGCTACACCCGGGACACCCGAGATACGCAGTATTTT
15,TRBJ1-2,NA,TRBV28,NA,CASITGAHDPYGYTF,TGTGCCAGCATCACGGGAGCCCACGACCCCTATGGCTACACCTTC
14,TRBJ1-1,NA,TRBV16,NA,CASSQWGGEAEAFF,TGTGCCAGCAGCCAATGGGGCGGGGAAGCTGAAGCTTTCTTT
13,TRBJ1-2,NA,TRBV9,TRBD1,CASSVGTGVGYTF,TGTGCCAGCAGCGTAGGGACAGGGGTTGGCTACACCTTC
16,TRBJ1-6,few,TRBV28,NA,CASSLDRSSYNSPLHF,TGTGCCAGCAGTTTAGACAGAAGCTCCTATAATTCACCCCTCCACTTT
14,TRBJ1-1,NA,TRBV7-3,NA,CASTQTRGNTEAFF,TGTGCCAGCACCCAAACAAGAGGGAACACTGAAGCTTTCTTT
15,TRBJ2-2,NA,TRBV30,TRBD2,CAWSQGTRTTGELFF,TGTGCCTGGAGTCAAGGGACTAGAACCACCGGGGAGCTGTTTTTT
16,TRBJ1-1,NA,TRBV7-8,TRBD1,CASSSGQGPPRTEAFF,TGTGCCAGCAGCTCGGGACAGGGTCCCCCCCGCACTGAAGCTTTCTTT
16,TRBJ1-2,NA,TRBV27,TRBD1,CASSPQTGGANYGYTF,TGTGCCAGCAGTCCCCAGACAGGGGGAGCTAACTATGGCTACACCTTC
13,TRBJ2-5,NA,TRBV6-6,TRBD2,CASTYSGRQTQYF,TGTGCCAGCACTTATAGCGGGAGGCAGACCCAGTACTTC
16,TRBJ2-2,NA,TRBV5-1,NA,CASSSISVANTGELFF,TGCGCCAGCAGCTCCATTAGCGTCGCGAACACCGGGGAGCTGTTTTTT
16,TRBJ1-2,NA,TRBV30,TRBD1,CAWNNRGTGLNYGYTF,TGTGCCTGGAACAACCGCGGGACAGGGCTTAACTATGGCTACACCTTC
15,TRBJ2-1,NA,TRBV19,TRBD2,CASSGSASGRTGQFF,TGTGCCAGTAGTGGTTCGGCTAGCGGGAGGACAGGGCAGTTCTTC
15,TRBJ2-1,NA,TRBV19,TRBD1,CASSSPGQGYNEQFF,TGTGCCAGTAGTTCCCCGGGACAGGGTTACAATGAGCAGTTCTTC
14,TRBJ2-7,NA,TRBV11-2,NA,CASSPGQLSYEQYF,TGTGCCAGCAGCCCCGGACAGCTCTCCTACGAGCAGTACTTC
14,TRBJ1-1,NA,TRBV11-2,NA,CASSLEGTGTEAFF,TGTGCCAGCAGCTTGGAGGGCACTGGCACTGAAGCTTTCTTT
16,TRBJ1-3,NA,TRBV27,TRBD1,CASSVLTGGVGNTIYF,TGTGCCAGCAGTGTCCTAACAGGGGGCGTAGGAAACACCATATATTTT
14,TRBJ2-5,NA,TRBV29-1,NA,CSVEGASLRETQYF,TGCAGCGTTGAAGGCGCTAGCCTGCGAGAGACCCAGTACTTC
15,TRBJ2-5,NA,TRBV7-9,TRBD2,CASSSRRRELETQYF,TGTGCCAGCAGCTCCCGTCGGCGGGAGTTAGAGACCCAGTACTTC
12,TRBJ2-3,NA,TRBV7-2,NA,CASSLGVDTQYF,TGTGCCAGCAGCTTAGGAGTGGATACGCAGTATTTT
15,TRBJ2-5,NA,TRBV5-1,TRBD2,CASSSAGGGAETQYF,TGCGCCAGCAGCTCCGCGGGAGGAGGGGCGGAGACCCAGTACTTC
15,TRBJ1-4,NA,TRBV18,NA,CASSPLQGPNEKLFF,TGTGCCAGCTCACCACTGCAGGGCCCTAATGAAAAACTGTTTTTT
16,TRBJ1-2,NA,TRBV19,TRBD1,CASSLVGTENAYGYTF,TGTGCCAGTAGTCTTGTCGGGACAGAGAACGCCTATGGCTACACCTTC
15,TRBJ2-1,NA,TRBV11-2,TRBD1,CASSPSGDSYNEQFF,TGTGCCAGCAGCCCGTCAGGGGACAGTTACAATGAGCAGTTCTTC